This T cell receptor beta chain was retrieved from a study of cytomegalovirus exposure and HLA in healthy donors (dated by TCRdb to about 2017). Regarding the study in general: In an earlier analysis of some 610 of the donors, 276 Gb of sequence data and approximately 120 million unique TCR beta sequences from some 170 million T cells were reported. An early release that covered more than 550 HLA-typed donors contained around 300 gigabases of sequencing data and around 85 million unique TCR sequences. The genetic ancestry cluster associated with self-reported Caucasian donors included 81% of the roughly 380 genotyped donors. The study aimed to test whether signatures of past pathogen exposure could be identified by cataloging public T cell receptors. Using immunosequencing, the study profiled T cell repertoires from 640 or so subjects and related those repertoires to cytomegalovirus serostatus. Besides the first cohort of more than 650 subjects, a separate validation cohort made up of over 95 different subjects was used. High-throughput TCR immunosequencing, statistical association of individual TCRs with disease status, and machine learning were combined to predict cytomegalovirus infection status. In a later analysis, previously published TCR beta repertoires from 666 donors were re-analyzed and high-resolution HLA genotyping was added so that TCR occurrence patterns could be studied. Rather than drawing on any new phenotypic data, the later analysis identified candidate immune exposures from TCR beta sequences and the way those sequences occurred across donors. In an earlier analysis of around 540 of the donors, high-throughput TCR beta sequencing was used to judge whether each TCR beta V gene segment behaved as functional or pseudogenic. Donor age, sex, ethnicity and CMV serostatus were collected together with the repertoire data. In a later genetic analysis, genome-wide SNP genotypes for 398 of the 666 donors were used, and that subset was treated as a discovery cohort. All discovery cohort repertoires had been generated on a single sequencing platform. Class I and class II HLA loci were covered by the typing at four-digit resolution. The number of donors typed differed by locus, with roughly 620-630 for A, B, C, DRB1 and DQB1, about 500 for DQA1, about 610 for DPA1, and around 430 for DPB1. Roughly 5 DR-DQ haplotypes were handled as single units for association and clustering, since linkage in the cohort was strong. Across some 400 genotyped donors of the cohort, an average of approximately 220,000 unique TCR beta nucleotide sequences per donor were sequenced, and around 20% of those sequences were non-productive. Overall study results and their limits: A later analysis associated about 18,000 TCR beta sequences with specific HLA alleles at a false discovery rate of 0.05. HLA typing was unavailable for some donors at each locus, so association tests used only the typed subset. Because counts were too low, approximately 18 rarely observed V segments, including chromosome 9 orphons, were excluded from the earlier analysis of around 590 of the donors. This cohort had only TCR beta chains sequenced, and the lack of alpha or paired-chain data limited which features could be detected. For the cohort, immune exposure information was limited to CMV serostatus. A total of 150 or so TCR beta chains were listed by the study as associated with cytomegalovirus. Assigning TCR associations to individual alleles was difficult when HLA alleles, especially DR and DQ, strongly co-occurred. Roughly uniform sequencing depth across donors was assumed in presence/absence analyses, although this assumption may not hold. The classifier was reported to diagnose cytomegalovirus status with high specificity and sensitivity in both the original cohort and the validation cohort. A later analysis found that TCR association rates varied across HLA loci, with DRB1 alleles showing the most associated TCRs and HLA-C alleles the fewest. Correlated functional status among segregating V segments might be attributable to linkage disequilibrium, but an unknown experimental factor could not be ruled out. A further reported finding was that TCR beta sequences accurately predicted the HLA-A and HLA-B alleles for most subjects in the first cohort. An association between a missense DCLRE1C variant and V-gene and J-gene trimming of TCR beta chains was found in a later genetic analysis and replicated in an independent cohort. A later genetic analysis reported fewer N-insertions in productive TCRs among donors in an Asian-associated ancestry cluster than the roughly 690-donor mean. According to a later analysis, most CMV-associated TCR beta chains appeared to be HLA-restricted, and the HLA associations seemed to be driven largely by CMV exposure. The sequencing pipeline was judged likely to have produced a cluster of highly shared sequence variants as a technical artifact. It was suggested by the authors that the approach could potentially be generalized to other disease states and immunological phenotypes. The 87-base-pair reads could not distinguish some IMGT-functional V segments, including TRBV6-2 and TRBV6-3, so those segments were excluded. In vitro tests confirmed that a few of the cytomegalovirus-associated TCR beta chains recognize cytomegalovirus antigens. While some public TCRs were present in many individuals, most TCR sequences turned up only very rarely across donors. Compared with equally common non-associated chains, HLA-associated TCR beta chains in a later analysis were more clonally expanded and had lower generation probabilities. In an earlier analysis of under 600 of the donors, most TCR beta V segments were observed in productive rearrangements about 90% or about 30% of the time, broadly matching IMGT annotations. In a later analysis, several top co-occurrence clusters were reported to appear linked to parvovirus B19, influenza, CMV and Epstein-Barr virus.

The cohort consisted of 670 or so healthy bone marrow donors. All cohort members were sampled while nominally healthy, although unrecorded immune exposures were likely present. The donor was CMV seronegative and belonged to the group of approximately 320 seronegative cohort members. A peripheral blood sample was collected from each donor, and TCR beta sequencing was performed on peripheral blood mononuclear cells. Genomic DNA was extracted from the blood cell samples with the Qiagen DNeasy Blood Extraction Kit. Relative to germline, V is 0 bases shorter and J is 4 bases shorter, with 9 bases between their ends. CDR1 and CDR2 (MNHNS, SASEGT) derive from the germline V gene. From its cysteine to its phenylalanine, the CDR3 spans 14 amino acids. Of the read, only the CDR3 DNA is kept; its 42 bases are in frame from base 1. Libraries were constructed by the immunoSEQ multiplex PCR assay. For the multiplex PCR, a mixture combining 60 forward primers for TCR Vbeta segments and 13 reverse primers for TCR Jbeta segments was used. Amplification of the CDR3 region of rearranged TCR beta genes was performed with a multiplex PCR assay on genomic DNA. On the Illumina HiSeq System, the amplified TCR beta libraries were sequenced as 87-base-pair reads. The authors' analysis ran thus. In a later analysis, tens of millions of unique TCR beta chains were counted across the 500 to 850 repertoires, and roughly 10 million of these chains were shared by at least two donors. Raw reads were error-corrected and collapsed into unique sequences with a nearest-neighbor algorithm that merged closely related sequences to remove PCR and sequencing errors. V, D and J gene segments were assigned by aligning CDR3 sequences to IMGT reference sequences. For a sequence to be retained, at least a six-nucleotide match to both a V gene segment and a J gene segment was required. A rearrangement was called productive if the CDR3 had no stop codons and remained in frame with V and J, and every other rearrangement was called non-productive. Following IMGT convention, CDR3 was defined as the stretch from the second conserved V-encoded cysteine up to the conserved J-encoded phenylalanine. The earlier analysis of about 500 of the donors excluded sequences that lacked an unambiguous match to a single V gene segment. An earlier analysis of approximately 590 of the donors called V segments functional above 56.7% productive rearrangements and segregating when the between-donor standard deviation exceeded 5%. A statistical classification framework was built to diagnose cytomegalovirus status from the catalog of TCR beta chain sequences. In a later analysis, V and J genes were assigned by comparing TCR nucleotide sequences against IMGT/GENE-DB human TR gene sequences. The TCRdist pipeline was used in a later analysis to assign CDR3 sequences and most-parsimonious VDJ recombination scenarios. In a later analysis, each TCR beta chain was defined by its CDR3 amino acid sequence together with its V-gene family, and reads lacking a unique V-gene family were excluded. As a way to deal with suspected cross-contamination and a sequencing artifact, a later analysis dropped approximately 570 nucleotide sequences that were highly shared and had low generation probability. In a later analysis, a clonal expansion index was calculated for each public chain from normalized within-repertoire ranks of inferred template counts. A later analysis computed generation probabilities with a VDJ recombination model fitted to out-of-frame rearrangements, and checked the results against IGoR. Hypergeometric tests were used in a later analysis to score TCR-TCR, TCR-HLA and TCR-CMV co-occurrence, with a repertoire-size bias correction applied to the TCR pairs. To estimate false discovery rates, a later analysis permuted the HLA or CMV assignments 20 times. In a later analysis, co-occurring TCRs were grouped using DBSCAN, and TCRdist sequence similarity was added for clustering within HLA-allele-positive subsets. Repertoires with fewer than 30,000 or more than 120,000 public chains, plus five repertoires with anomalous nucleotide sharing, were excluded from co-occurrence clustering. Here the immuneACCESS table is served through TCRdb, limited to in-frame sequences with V and J called. Missing clones are a known gap in these copies; in checked studies unresolved V genes cover under half, and the rest lacks a known reason. Clone size and V and J calls were adopted from that table, with D and trimming inferred from the DNA. This sample comprises approximately 160,000 clones, about four fifths of them detected only once. In total, the top ten clones hold 0.38% of the sample.

To note about this clone: Which antigen it targets is not known. No base quality information exists; no much larger clone differs at one position.

The source material was PBMCs. The rearranged segments are TRBV6-1 and TRBJ1-2; perhaps TRBD1 is the D gene, with 5 bases matching. This TCR was recovered from a boy aged 2 to 10 in good health and CMV-seronegative. DNA sequence: TGTGCCAGCAGTGAAGCGACAGAGTTCTATGGCTACACCTTC. Its product reads: CASSEATEFYGYTF.